The T cell receptor beta chain under discussion was sequenced for a study of human T cells and chemical hapten exposure. Study at large: Patients were mainly female, each with alopecia areata, totalis or universalis. Study-level results: Once DPC sensitization occurred, TCRs above 1 in 1000 frequency showed no change.

This clonotype was detected many times. The antigen remains unidentified. Individual cDNA molecules in this library carried unique molecular identifiers. TCRdb re-called the RACE reads with MiXCR, one entry per CDR3 protein. The repertoire consists of some 400,000 distinct CDR3 sequences, with roughly 5% occurring once and the leading ten covering just over 2.5%. Time point denoted: pre-sensitization, week 0. As for treatment: therapeutic diphenylcyclopropenone sensitization with weekly scalp DPC. The source of this sequence is a woman in her fifties or sixties with alopecia areata. Some clones in this sample may be carry-over from other donors' samples. This specimen consisted of whole blood, obtained in connection with sensitization to the hapten diphenylcyclopropenone (DPC).

CDR3 in amino acids: CAWSAAGPTDTQYF. The CDR3 DNA follows: TGTGCCTGGAGTGCGGCGGGGCCCACAGATACGCAGTATTTT. The chain combines TRBV30 with TRBJ2-3; tentative D call: TRBD2 (6 bases). The length of the CDR3 is 14 residues. V was shortened by 1 base and J by 2 bases, with 10 bases between the two germline ends. The V gene's germline CDR1 is GTSNPN and CDR2 SVGIG (reference sequence). Complete variable domain (other parts from reference TRBV30 and TRBJ2-3): SQTIHQWPATLVQPVGSPLSLECTVEGTSNPNLYWYRQAAGRGLQLLFYSVGIGQISSEVPQNLSASRPQDRQFILSSKKLLLSDSGFYLCAWSAAGPTDTQYFGPGTRLTVL.